The TCR beta chain under discussion was sequenced for a study of T cells in Graves' hyperthyroidism and ophthalmopathy (dated by TCRdb to the late 2010s). Turning to the overall study: Peripheral blood was collected at initial diagnosis, before any treatment. The paper describes TCR Vbeta CDR3 sequencing of 120 to 150 peripheral blood samples, made up of 43 ophthalmopathy patients, around 78 hyperthyroidism patients and 17 progressor patients. To identify distinguishing TCR V-J signatures, a discovery cohort of about a hundred patients was used, comprising fewer than 45 with Graves' ophthalmopathy and about 59 with stable Graves' hyperthyroidism. The study also compared thyroid tissue and blood T-cell repertoires from several Graves' hyperthyroidism patients. Once sampling was done, hyperthyroidism patients were given methimazole at a starting dose of 30 mg daily, whereas ophthalmopathy patients were given high-dose intravenous methylprednisolone. Prospective prediction of ophthalmopathy was tested in an independent validation cohort consisting of 18 hyperthyroidism patients and more than 15 patients who later progressed to ophthalmopathy. The roughly 100 discovery patients were randomly divided into training and test sets at a 7:3 ratio. Results the study describes overall, beyond this receptor: Most expanded thyroid clonotypes (frequency above 0.001) were also detected in blood, suggesting blood repertoires may reflect thyroid immune responses. No statistical method was used to fix the sample size in advance, and group allocation was not hidden from the investigators. A model built on a 13 V-J signature distinguished ophthalmopathy from stable hyperthyroidism, reaching roughly 88% sensitivity and about 81% specificity in cross-validation and 80%/75% in testing. In validation, the model predicted progression to ophthalmopathy with approximately 71% sensitivity and 72.22% specificity, a median of approximately 6.7 months before onset.

The TCR beta CDR3 regions were amplified from the RNA transcripts. The first round of RT-PCR for the TCR CDR3 was performed with the HTBI primer set and the Qiagen OneStep RT-PCR kit. A second multiplex PCR round built the libraries, followed by size selection and purification. Paired-end sequencing of the libraries was performed with 100 bp reads on an Illumina HiSeq2000. On the study's bioinformatics: SOAPnuke was used to process the raw data, throwing out any read that contained adapters or uncalled bases, had a mean Phred below 15, or lacked an exact constant-primer or identifier match. High-quality paired reads were merged with COPE v1.2.5, and unique nucleotide sequences were defined as clonotypes. MiTCR v1.1 was used to align clonotypes to the IMGT TRBV, TRBD and TRBJ reference segments. Analysis was restricted to V-J combinations with a frequency above 0.0001, which covered 99.2% of repertoires. A TCS score was defined as the ratio between F50 (clonal expansion) and ExV (chaos), using BLOSUM62-based TCRdist between CDR3 peptides within each V-J. Welch's t-statistics and random forest reduced 514 V-J features to about 13, which were used in a naive Bayes classifier (R e1071). The public reads were quality trimmed at Q25 with fastp and then assembled into clones with MiXCR by TCRdb, keeping productive beta chains. Rows matching on CDR3 protein sequence are summarized as one entry with the most common DNA and genes. The V and J calls shown here were made by TCRdb, not taken from the authors' results. In all, the sample holds around 380,000 distinct CDR3 sequences, and roughly 13% of those were seen once. The ten largest clones represent less than 25% of the sample.

This clonotype was found many times. There is no known antigen for this receptor. Base qualities are not provided; no much larger clone lies one nucleotide away. CDR1 and CDR2 were assigned from the germline V gene as ENHRY and SYGVKD. From V the trimming removes 6 bases and from J it removes 3 bases, while the gene matches leave 6 bases of the junction unaccounted for. The CDR3 sequence holds 14 residues, the cysteine and phenylalanine included. Only the CDR3 portion is preserved as DNA: 42 bases, with reading frame beginning at the first base. Hyperthyroidism patients were aged 18 to 65 years and newly diagnosed, with disease duration of less than 2 months. Any patient with an uncontrolled infection, another autoimmune disease, pregnancy or lactation was excluded. Diagnoses were based on clinical symptoms, serum thyroxine and TRAb, thyroid ultrasound and orbital computed tomography. Blood from progressor patients was drawn when they were first diagnosed with hyperthyroidism, before any ophthalmopathy symptoms appeared. PBMCs were isolated from more than 8 ml of fresh peripheral blood by Ficoll-Paque density gradient centrifugation. Progressor patients were first diagnosed with Graves' hyperthyroidism and then developed ophthalmopathy during follow-up. Total RNA was extracted with Trizol reagent, and quality was checked on an Agilent 2100 Bioanalyzer.

The sample taken for sequencing was blood. The chain links TRBV10-3 with TRBJ1-1, and 8 bases in between align with TRBD1. The origin of this receptor is a man aged 30-40 years with Graves' hyperthyroidism that later progressed to Graves' ophthalmopathy. The DNA reads as follows: TGTGCCATCAGCCTGACAGGGGCAGACACTGAAGCTTTCTTT. Its protein product is CAISLTGADTEAFF.